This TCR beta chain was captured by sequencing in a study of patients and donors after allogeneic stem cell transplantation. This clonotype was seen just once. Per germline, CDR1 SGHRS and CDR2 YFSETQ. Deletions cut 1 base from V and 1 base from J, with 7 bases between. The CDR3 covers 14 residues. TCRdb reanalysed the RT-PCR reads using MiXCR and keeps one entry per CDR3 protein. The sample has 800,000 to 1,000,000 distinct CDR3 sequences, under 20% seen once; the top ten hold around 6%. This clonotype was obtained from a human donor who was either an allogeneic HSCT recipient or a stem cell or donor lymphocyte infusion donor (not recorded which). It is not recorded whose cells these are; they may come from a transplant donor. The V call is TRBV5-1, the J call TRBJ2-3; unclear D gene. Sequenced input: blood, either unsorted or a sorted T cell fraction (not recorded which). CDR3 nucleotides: TGCGCCAGCAGCTTGTGGACCGGCACAGATACGCAGTATTTT. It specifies CASSLWTGTDTQYF.